This T cell receptor beta chain derives from a study of PD-1 blockade in classical Hodgkin lymphoma. Study information: Patients had nivolumab dosed at 3 mg/kg, delivered intravenously every 2 weeks.

The study, taken as a whole, reports: Possible causes of repertoire differences, disease activity or prior therapy, remain undefined. With CD4+ cells, TCR diversity rose significantly by C4D1, but not with CD8+ cells.

CDR3 size: 14 residues. Germline CDR1 reads LNHNV; CDR2 reads YYDKDF (reference sequence). J was trimmed by 5 bases and V by 5 bases; bases with no gene match: 5. Time point described: cycle 4 day 1 (C4D1), after more than five weeks of nivolumab. Patients all relapsed after autologous stem cell transplantation, and there was variation in brentuximab vedotin exposure. Sequencing used immunoSEQ multiplex PCR; TCRdb keeps in-frame clones, though not all of them. The sample lists around 30,000 clones; roughly 77% were seen once. Notes on this clone: The antigen is not known.

The rearrangement uses TRBV15 and TRBJ2-3, with 9 bases matching TRBD1. This sequence originates from a human donor with classical Hodgkin lymphoma. The sequences come from peripheral blood mononuclear cells (PBMCs), collected before the fourth cycle of nivolumab. This CDR3 is CATSRTGAEDTQYF. CDR3 DNA sequence: TGTGCCACCAGCCGGACAGGGGCCGAAGATACGCAGTATTTT.